This T cell receptor (beta chain) derives from a study of shared clonotypes between healthy human individuals. CDR1 and CDR2 (germline): SGHRS, YFSETQ. The CDR3 is 15 residues long. V was shortened by 0 bases and J by 5 bases, with 11 bases between the two germline ends. TCRdb's table, derived via immunoSEQ multiplex PCR, lists solely in-frame clones and lacks some. In the table there are approximately 640,000 clones, around 72% of which are singletons. This clone was observed once. The J gene is TRBJ1-4, the V gene TRBV5-1; TRBD1 is a possible D gene (6 bases). Sequencing used memory CD4+ T cells sorted from blood. As for subset: CD45RA-negative fraction. The receptor was isolated from a woman between 25 and 40 years old in good health. CDR3 nucleotide sequence: TGCGCCAGCAGCTTGGGGGGGGCCCCAAATGAAAAACTGTTTTTT. Its protein product is CASSLGGAPNEKLFF.